The 15 T cell receptor beta chains below come from one sample, sequenced in a study of T cell repertoires in ileal Crohn's disease. Time point in this sample: neoterminal ileum biopsy at postoperative endoscopy, about 6 months after surgery. Clones were sequenced by immunoSEQ multiplex PCR, and TCRdb holds only the in-frame ones, with some missing. The table lists 15,000 to 20,000 clones, 60% to 75% of them singletons, with 4% to 4.5% in the top ten. Sequencing was performed on ileal tissue. These receptors were obtained from an adult with Crohn's disease.

CDR3 nucleotide sequence: TGTGCCAGCAAGGTTGGCGGGGGGTCCTACAATGAGCAGTTCTTC. It codes for CASKVGGGSYNEQFF. V and J are TRBV27 and TRBJ2-1, with 8 bases identical to TRBD2. CDR3 size: 15 residues. The trim removed 7 bases at V and 1 base at J, leaving 6 bases unmatched. In germline, CDR1 is MNHEY, CDR2 SMNVEV (reference sequence).

This clone has only a few counts. At one end the junction does not follow the germline gene, possibly because of a read error. The rearrangement links TRBV7-9 to TRBJ1-5; perhaps TRBD1 as D (5 bases). The CDR3 runs 11 residues. CDR1 and CDR2 (germline): SEHNR, FQNEAQ (reference sequence). The chain's CDR3 is CVGGSNQPQHF. The CDR3 region has the DNA TGCGTCGGGGGTAGCAATCAGCCCCAGCATTTT.

V usage is TRBV9 and J usage is TRBJ2-3, with D possibly being TRBD1 (6 bases). CDR1 and CDR2 from the germline V gene are SGDLS and YYNGEE. V dropped 3 bases and J dropped 3 bases, with 17 bases sitting between them. The CDR3 is made up of 16 amino acids. CDR3 nucleotides: TGTGCCAGCAGCGCCGAACAGGGAATTGTAACAGATACGCAGTATTTT. Residues: CASSAEQGIVTDTQYF.

The chain employs TRBV28 and TRBJ1-6; 9 nucleotides match TRBD1. The trim removed 6 bases at V and 7 bases at J, leaving 7 bases unmatched. CDR3 size: 15 residues. CDR1 MDHEN and CDR2 SYDVKM come from the germline V gene. The CDR3, as DNA: TGTGCCAGCAGCCCACAGGGGGCAAGGAATTCACCCCTCCACTTT. Protein sequence: CASSPQGARNSPLHF.

The V gene is TRBV5-1, the J gene TRBJ2-6, with TRBD1 as a possible D gene (6 bases). From germline, CDR1 is SGHRS and CDR2 YFSETQ. Trimming stripped 4 bases from V and 6 bases from J, with 26 bases between. CDR3 length: 19 residues. The CDR3 DNA is TGCGCCAGCAGCAGACTGACAGGCACCCCTTCTCTGGCGGCCAACGTCCTGACTTTC. It specifies CASSRLTGTPSLAANVLTF.

The chain couples TRBV7-2 to TRBJ1-2; D is ambiguous. The CDR3 is 16 amino acids. Trimming stripped 1 base from V and 0 bases from J, with 12 bases between. Germline V CDR1 and CDR2: SGHTA, FQGNSA. The CDR3 DNA reads TGTGCCAGCAGCTTAGGTGGCGGTAGGACTAACTATGGCTACACCTTC. It translates to CASSLGGGRTNYGYTF.

The gene calls are TRBV5-1 and TRBJ2-1; D remains unclear. V lost 6 bases to trimming and J lost 0 bases, with 13 bases between them. Germline V CDR1 and CDR2: SGHRS, YFSETQ. This CDR3 contains 15 residues. The CDR3 DNA follows: TGCGCCAGCATGGCCTTACAGAGCTCCTACAATGAGCAGTTCTTC. As protein: CASMALQSSYNEQFF.

V is TRBV29-1 and J is TRBJ2-3, with 11 positions matching TRBD2. The CDR3 totals 15 residues. V trimming: 3 bases; J trimming: 1 base; junction bases outside the gene matches: 3. In germline, CDR1 is SQVTM, CDR2 ANQGSEA. CDR3 DNA sequence: TGCAGCGTTGAGACTAGCGGGGCCCGCACAGATACGCAGTATTTT. It is translated as CSVETSGARTDTQYF.

The J gene is TRBJ1-5, the V gene TRBV10-3, with D uncertain. The CDR3 runs 13 residues. V lost 6 bases, J lost 7 bases, and 13 bases lay in between. The germline V gene encodes CDR1 ENHRY and CDR2 SYGVKD. The CDR3 DNA is TGTGCCATCAGGTCGACGGCGGGACAGCCCCAGCATTTT. Its translation: CAIRSTAGQPQHF.

V and J are TRBV19 and TRBJ2-1; 7 nucleotides agree with TRBD2. The germline V gene encodes CDR1 LNHDA and CDR2 SQIVND (reference sequence). V was clipped by 6 bases and J by 4 bases; unmatched bases: 6. This CDR3 is 14 amino acids long. The chain's CDR3 is CASRPSGAYNEQFF. Written as DNA, the CDR3 is TGTGCCAGTAGGCCCAGCGGGGCTTACAATGAGCAGTTCTTC.

Only a few counts were recorded for this clone. V is TRBV11-3 and J is TRBJ2-1; 9 bases are a match to TRBD2. Germline CDR1 is SGHNT and CDR2 is YENEEA. V lost 4 bases, J lost 3 bases, and 4 bases stayed unmatched. The CDR3 loop spans 15 amino acids. The CDR3 region has the DNA TGTGCCAGCAGCTCATCTAGCGGGGACTACAATGAGCAGTTCTTC. Amino acid sequence: CASSSSSGDYNEQFF.

By sample share, this clone is medium-sized. This CDR3 reads CASTGRAGEKLFF. Written as DNA, the CDR3 is TGTGCCAGTACGGGGAGGGCTGGTGAAAAACTGTTTTTT. The chain couples TRBV19 to TRBJ1-4; the D is unclear. Trimming stripped 7 bases from V and 7 bases from J, with 13 bases between. CDR1 and CDR2 from the germline V gene are LNHDA and SQIVND (reference sequence). The CDR3 runs to 13 residues.

The chain combines TRBV7-9 with TRBJ1-1; 9 positions match TRBD1. The CDR3 runs to 16 residues. Per the germline V gene, CDR1 is SEHNR and CDR2 is FQNEAQ (reference sequence). V dropped 3 bases and J dropped 1; count of bases not matched to a gene: 6. This CDR3 reads CASSFFGTGPNTEAFF. The CDR3 DNA sequence: TGTGCCAGCAGCTTTTTCGGGACAGGGCCGAACACTGAAGCTTTCTTT.

This clone turned up a few times. V and J are TRBV2 and TRBJ2-2; D is perhaps TRBD2 (5 bases). V was shortened by 5 bases and J by 4 bases, with 14 bases between the two germline ends. This CDR3 has 15 amino acids. CDR1 and CDR2 from the germline V gene are SNHLY and FYNNEI. In DNA, the CDR3 is TGTGCCAGCAGTCGCTCCAGGACTTCCACCGGGGAGCTGTTTTTT. The encoded protein is CASSRSRTSTGELFF.

CDR3 nucleotides: TGTGCCACCAGCAGAGATTCACTGCTTAATGAAAAACTGTTTTTT. Translating gives CATSRDSLLNEKLFF. This chain uses TRBV15 with TRBJ1-4; D is uncertain. CDR1 is LNHNV, CDR2 YYDKDF, per germline (reference sequence). V lost 0 bases to trimming and J lost 4 bases, with 9 bases between them. The CDR3 length is 15 residues.